These 13 T cell receptor beta chains came from one sample sequenced in a study of T-cell reconstitution after alpha-beta-depleted transplantation in children. Unique molecular identifiers were incorporated when the TCRbeta library was constructed. Via MiXCR, TCRdb re-called the PCR reads, giving one row per CDR3 protein. The sample records 150,000 to 200,000 distinct CDR3 sequences, about 6.4% being singletons. The specimen comprised PBMCs from the stem cell graft donor, sampled from the stem cell graft. These receptors originate from a human donor who donated a stem cell graft to a child with Wiskott-Aldrich syndrome.

V is TRBV7-9 and J is TRBJ2-1; D gene unclear. The CDR3 totals 12 residues. V dropped 4 bases and J dropped 9 bases, with 10 bases sitting between them. CDR1 and CDR2 (germline): SEHNR, FQNEAQ (reference sequence). The CDR3 here is CASSSDGGEQFF. The CDR3, as DNA: TGTGCCAGCAGCTCAGACGGTGGTGAGCAGTTCTTC.

This clonotype came up many times. The rearrangement links TRBV29-1 to TRBJ1-2, with 9 bases fitting TRBD1. The length of the CDR3 is 13 residues. Germline assignment: CDR1 SQVTM and CDR2 ANQGSEA. With V trimmed by 8 bases and J by 3 bases, 7 bases remained unmatched. As DNA, the CDR3 is TGCAGCACCCCGACAGGGGGTCACTATGGCTACACCTTC. This codes for CSTPTGGHYGYTF.

This clonotype was recorded at least ten times. This chain links TRBV6-1 with TRBJ1-2; D is unresolved. The V gene lost 5 bases and the J gene lost 8 bases, with 12 bases spanning the gap. Germline V gene lookup returns CDR1 MNHNS and CDR2 SASEGT. The CDR3 runs to 12 residues. The CDR3 sequence is CASSLQNQGYTF. CDR3 DNA sequence: TGTGCCAGCAGTCTTCAAAACCAGGGCTACACCTTC.

This clonotype has a count of ten or more. This chain connects TRBV6-5 to TRBJ2-7, with D perhaps TRBD1 or TRBD2 (5 bases each). The CDR3 length is 15 residues. Germline V gene sequence: CDR1 MNHEY, CDR2 SVGAGI. The V end lost 3 bases, the J end lost 0 bases, and 12 bases lay between the germline ends. CDR3 residues: CASSYGDRSSYEQYF. The DNA for the CDR3 is TGTGCCAGCAGTTATGGGGACCGAAGCTCCTACGAGCAGTACTTC.

In nucleotides, the CDR3 is TGTGCCAGCAGCTTAGTCCCAGGAGCCTACAATGAGCAGTTCTTC. This gives the protein CASSLVPGAYNEQFF. The rearrangement links TRBV7-2 to TRBJ2-1, with D unclear. Germline loops: CDR1 SGHTA, CDR2 FQGNSA. The CDR3 has 15 amino acids. Trimming shortened V by 1 base and J by 2 bases, and 9 bases separated the two germline ends.

In this sample, this clonotype turned up many times. The chain couples TRBV28 to TRBJ1-1; tentative D call: TRBD1 (5 bases). Germline assignment: CDR1 MDHEN and CDR2 SYDVKM. Trimming took off 3 bases at V and 8 bases at J, with 13 bases between the two ends. This CDR3 spans 13 amino acids. In DNA, the CDR3 is TGTGCCAGCAGTTTCGTTAGGGGAGGGGAAGCTTTCTTT. Translated, it gives CASSFVRGGEAFF.

The chain is built from TRBV9 and TRBJ1-1; D possibly corresponds to TRBD1 (6 bases). Germline lookup yields CDR1 SGDLS and CDR2 YYNGEE. V dropped 4 bases and J dropped 1 base, with 11 bases sitting between them. This CDR3 has 14 residues. The CDR3 sequence is CASSPRTANTEAFF. The CDR3 region has the DNA TGTGCCAGCAGCCCTCGGACAGCGAACACTGAAGCTTTCTTT.

The chain carries TRBV15 and TRBJ2-7; D uncertain. The CDR3 loop spans 14 amino acids. V was shortened by 2 bases and J by 6 bases, with 14 bases between the two germline ends. CDR1 and CDR2 from the germline V gene are LNHNV and YYDKDF (reference sequence). The CDR3 here is CATSRQAGLREQYF. CDR3 sequence (DNA): TGTGCCACCAGCAGACAAGCCGGTCTCCGCGAGCAGTACTTC.

This clonotype was counted ten times or more. This rearrangement joins TRBV5-4 to TRBJ1-2, with 7 bases aligning to TRBD1. Germline V gene data show CDR1 as SGHNT and CDR2 as YYREEE (reference sequence). The CDR3 has 19 amino acids. The V gene end was trimmed by 0 bases and the J gene end by 3 bases; junction bases not matched to a gene: 17. CDR3 region: CASSLGLFRQGRVDYGYTF. CDR3 nucleotide sequence: TGTGCCAGCAGCTTGGGTCTATTCCGACAGGGACGAGTAGACTATGGCTACACCTTC.

This clonotype was observed a few times. V gene TRBV4-1 combines with J gene TRBJ2-7; D tentatively reads TRBD1 or TRBD2 (6 bases each). The CDR3 runs to 17 residues. Trimming cost V 0 bases and J 3 bases, with 18 bases left between them. Germline CDR1 and CDR2: MGHRA and YSYEKL. The CDR3 DNA reads TGCGCCAGCAGCCAAGAGATGCTTAGCGGACAGATCTACGAGCAGTACTTC. It specifies CASSQEMLSGQIYEQYF.

The gene calls are TRBV6-6 and TRBJ2-7; TRBD1 aligns across 7 bases. The germline V gene encodes CDR1 MNHNY and CDR2 SVGAGI (reference sequence). This CDR3 has 13 residues. Losses at the gene ends were 5 bases for V and 1 base for J; bases not matched to a gene: 2. The CDR3 loop is CASSTDRSYEQYF. In nucleotides, the CDR3 is TGTGCCAGCAGTACGGACAGGTCCTACGAGCAGTACTTC.

The table lists this clonotype with many counts. The gene calls are TRBV12-3 or TRBV12-4 and TRBJ1-1, with D unresolved. Trimming shortened V by 7 bases and J by 5 bases, and 17 bases separated the two germline ends. This CDR3 is 14 amino acids long. The CDR3 region is CASTPAPTGTEAFF. In nucleotides, the CDR3 is TGTGCCAGCACCCCGGCCCCGACGGGTACTGAAGCTTTCTTT.

The sample holds many counts of this clonotype. This chain connects TRBV10-3 to TRBJ2-5; 10 bases are a match to TRBD1. The trim removed 10 bases at V and 5 bases at J, leaving 10 bases unmatched. Germline V gene lookup returns CDR1 ENHRY and CDR2 SYGVKD. The CDR3 has 14 residues. The DNA for the CDR3 is TGTGCCACCCGGGGGGACAGGGGTTACGAGACCCAGTACTTC. This gives the protein CATRGDRGYETQYF.